The clone carrying this T cell receptor (beta chain) was observed a single time. The source of the sample is a study of blood T cell repertoires in COVID-19. Germline values: CDR1 LGHNA, CDR2 YSLEER. The CDR3 is 16 residues long. V was shortened by 0 bases and J by 4 bases, with 14 bases between the two germline ends. As handled by the study authors: The assay estimated nucleated cells by amplifying reference gene primers. Sequencing was performed with immunoSEQ multiplex PCR; in TCRdb, only in-frame clones are kept and a portion is missing. V and J calls and clone size are given by that table; D and trimming were obtained from the DNA. The table includes tens of thousands of clones, around 84% detected once.

This chain joins TRBV4-3 and TRBJ2-3; D might be TRBD2 (5 bases). This receptor was taken from a human donor in a cohort sampled during active COVID-19. Sequencing was done on a sample of peripheral blood. The DNA for the CDR3 is TGCGCCAGCAGCCAAGACGGGGTCCCCCCCTCAGATACGCAGTATTTT. Translated, it gives CASSQDGVPPSDTQYF.